These T cell receptor beta chains were read from a single sample in a study of blood T cell repertoires in COVID-19. Assay: immunoSEQ multiplex PCR; the TCRdb copy retains only in-frame clones and omits some. The sample has 70,000 or so clones, around 87% seen once. Sequencing was carried out using peripheral blood. The receptors shown here come from a middle-aged man with active COVID-19. Each CDR3 is given with its conserved first and last residue. The D gene is left open where the match is weak. Some rows mark clone size as missing; the rest say once, few, many or name a class of expanded clone.

V	size	D	J	CDR3	DNA
TRBV9	-	-	TRBJ2-3	CASSVSGVSTDTQYF	TGTGCCAGCAGCGTATCCGGGGTCAGCACAGATACGCAGTATTTT
TRBV2	few	-	TRBJ1-2	CASSEALGQNLNYGYTF	TGTGCCAGCAGTGAAGCGCTCGGACAGAACCTTAACTATGGCTACACCTTC
TRBV5-1	-	TRBD2	TRBJ2-7	CASSLDWTRAYEQYF	TGCGCCAGCAGCTTGGATTGGACTAGGGCATACGAGCAGTACTTC
TRBV30	-	-	TRBJ1-3	CAWSGASGGTPHGYSGNTIYF	TGTGCCTGGAGTGGGGCCTCCGGGGGGACACCCCACGGCTACTCTGGAAACACCATATATTTT
TRBV4-3	-	-	TRBJ2-7	CASSQDWFKGYEQYF	TGCGCCAGCAGCCAAGATTGGTTTAAGGGGTACGAGCAGTACTTC
TRBV9	-	-	TRBJ2-1	CASSVEVASSYNEQFF	TGTGCCAGCAGCGTAGAAGTCGCGAGCTCCTACAATGAGCAGTTCTTC
TRBV5-4	-	-	TRBJ1-4	CASSATAGDEKLFF	TGTGCCAGCAGCGCCACGGCCGGGGATGAAAAACTGTTTTTT
TRBV4-2	-	-	TRBJ1-2	CASSQEGTGNYGYTF	TGTGCCAGCAGCCAAGAGGGCACGGGAAACTATGGCTACACCTTC
TRBV27	once	-	TRBJ1-5	CASGSLQGTSNQPQHF	TGTGCCAGCGGTTCGCTACAGGGCACGAGCAATCAGCCCCAGCATTTT
TRBV7-9	-	TRBD1	TRBJ1-2	CASSPGQGFGYTF	TGTGCCAGCAGCCCGGGACAGGGCTTTGGCTACACCTTC
TRBV10-3	once	TRBD2	TRBJ2-3	CAISDPTLAGDTQYF	TGTGCCATCAGTGACCCCACACTAGCGGGAGATACGCAGTATTTT
TRBV5-1	-	-	TRBJ1-1	CASRSKDYAQDTEAFF	TGCGCCAGCAGGAGCAAGGACTACGCTCAGGACACTGAAGCTTTCTTT
TRBV7-2	-	TRBD1	TRBJ1-2	CASSLRTGGGFFYGYTF	TGTGCCAGCAGCCTAAGGACAGGGGGCGGGTTCTTCTATGGCTACACCTTC
TRBV2	-	-	TRBJ1-1	CASSARRGIEAFF	TGTGCCAGCAGTGCCCGACGCGGAATTGAAGCTTTCTTT
TRBV11-2	-	TRBD1	TRBJ1-2	CASSYSTGVNYGYTF	TGTGCCAGCAGCTATTCGACAGGGGTTAACTATGGCTACACCTTC
TRBV6-5	-	-	TRBJ2-7	CASSEGLRRGYF	TGTGCCAGCAGCGAGGGTCTTCGGAGAGGGTACTTC
TRBV6-1	once	-	TRBJ1-5	CASSESGGNQPQHF	TGTGCCAGCAGTGAATCGGGGGGGAATCAGCCCCAGCATTTT
TRBV2	-	-	TRBJ1-2	CASSERQRGYTF	TGTGCCAGCAGCGAAAGACAACGTGGCTACACCTTC
TRBV6-6	few	-	TRBJ1-6	CASSRSYNSPLHF	TGTGCCAGCAGCCGCTCCTATAATTCACCCCTCCACTTT
TRBV15	once	TRBD1	TRBJ1-1	CATSRGNQGASEAFF	TGTGCCACCAGCAGAGGAAACCAGGGGGCCTCTGAAGCTTTCTTT
TRBV9	-	-	TRBJ2-7	CASSGGAQVYEQYF	TGTGCCAGCAGCGGTGGGGCGCAGGTCTACGAGCAGTACTTC
TRBV28	-	TRBD2	TRBJ2-1	CASSSRLARNEQFF	TGTGCCAGCAGCTCCCGACTAGCGAGGAATGAGCAGTTCTTC
TRBV6-1	once	-	TRBJ1-4	CASSELGTWGEKLFF	TGTGCCAGCAGTGAATTGGGGACATGGGGTGAAAAACTGTTTTTT
TRBV9	-	-	TRBJ2-7	CASSVGSTSSYEQYF	TGTGCCAGCAGCGTAGGGTCGACTAGCTCCTACGAGCAGTACTTC
TRBV29-1	once	-	TRBJ1-1	CSVEPAGAEAFF	TGCAGCGTTGAGCCCGCCGGGGCTGAAGCTTTCTTT
TRBV19	-	-	TRBJ2-3	CASSIALASTDTQYF	TGTGCCAGTAGTATCGCACTAGCAAGCACAGATACGCAGTATTTT
TRBV10-3	-	TRBD2	TRBJ2-7	CAISGSGFYEQYF	TGTGCCATCAGTGGTAGCGGGTTCTACGAGCAGTACTTC
TRBV2	-	-	TRBJ2-3	CASSRGGESDTQYF	TGTGCCAGCAGCCGGGGAGGAGAGTCGGATACGCAGTATTTT
TRBV27	many	-	TRBJ2-7	CASSLWVGAEQYF	TGTGCCAGCAGTTTATGGGTTGGGGCCGAGCAGTACTTC